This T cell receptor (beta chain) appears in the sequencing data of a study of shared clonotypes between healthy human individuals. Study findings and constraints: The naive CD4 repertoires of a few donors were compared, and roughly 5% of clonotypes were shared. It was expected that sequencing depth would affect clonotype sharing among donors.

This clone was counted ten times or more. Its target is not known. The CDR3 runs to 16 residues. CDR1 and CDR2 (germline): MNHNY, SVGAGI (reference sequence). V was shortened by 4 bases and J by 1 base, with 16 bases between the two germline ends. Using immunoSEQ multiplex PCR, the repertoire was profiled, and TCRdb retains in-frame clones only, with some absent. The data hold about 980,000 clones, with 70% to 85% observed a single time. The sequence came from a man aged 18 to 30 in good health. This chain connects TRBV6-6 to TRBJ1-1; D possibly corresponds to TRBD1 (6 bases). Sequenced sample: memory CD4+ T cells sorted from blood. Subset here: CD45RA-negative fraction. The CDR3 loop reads CASSWGPASGNTEAFF. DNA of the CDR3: TGTGCCAGCAGTTGGGGGCCCGCCAGCGGGAACACTGAAGCTTTCTTT.